Presented here are 17 T cell receptor beta chains from one specimen sequenced in a study of cytomegalovirus exposure and HLA in healthy donors. 60 Vbeta and 13 Jbeta primers were used in PCR. TCRdb keeps only in-frame clones here, not all; method: immunoSEQ multiplex PCR. The data contain approximately 120,000 clones, 75% to 80% of them seen just once; the ten biggest clones take up 6.3%. Material for sequencing was PBMCs. These receptors were taken from a woman aged 40-49 years in good health and CMV-seronegative.

This clone occurred a few times. The rearrangement links TRBV6-5 to TRBJ1-2, with D tentatively TRBD1 (5 bases). This CDR3 region has 14 residues. V was shortened by 8 bases and J by 5 bases, with 18 bases between the two germline ends. The germline gives CDR1 MNHEY, CDR2 SVGAGI. The CDR3 loop reads CASAIDSAPYGYTF. CDR3 DNA: TGTGCCAGCGCAATCGACAGCGCCCCTTATGGCTACACCTTC.

DNA for the CDR3: TGTGCCAGCAGTGTACCGGGAGCTAACAATGAGCAGTTCTTC. It yields the protein CASSVPGANNEQFF. J is TRBJ2-1 and V is TRBV6-1; weak D call: TRBD2 (6 bases). The germline V gene has CDR1 MNHNS and CDR2 SASEGT. V lost 4 bases and J 5 bases, leaving 12 bases between the germline ends. This CDR3 spans 14 amino acids.

The chain links TRBV10-3 to TRBJ2-1; 8 positions match TRBD1. Germline V gene data show CDR1 as ENHRY and CDR2 as SYGVKD. The V and J ends lost 5 bases and 7 bases, in that order; junction bases with no gene match: 7. The length of the CDR3 is 14 residues. This chain's CDR3 is CAISQSDRGNEQFF. CDR3 sequence (DNA): TGTGCCATCAGTCAATCAGACAGGGGAAATGAGCAGTTCTTC.

V is TRBV5-1 and J is TRBJ2-5; 8 bases match TRBD1. V lost 0 bases, J lost 6 bases, and 4 bases stayed unmatched. Germline CDR1 SGHRS, CDR2 YFSETQ. CDR3 length: 14 amino acids. CDR3 DNA sequence: TGCGCCAGCAGCTTGGGACAGGGGATCAAGACCCAGTACTTC. Amino acid sequence: CASSLGQGIKTQYF.

This clone was seen only once. The chain recombines TRBV29-1 with TRBJ1-2; possible D gene TRBD1, 6 bases. Germline CDR1 is SQVTM and CDR2 is ANQGSEA. The CDR3 has 16 residues. V was cut by 5 bases and J by 3 bases, with 22 bases left in between. CDR3 DNA sequence: TGCAGCGTTCCCGCGGGGGGCGGGTTCCCATACTATGGCTACACCTTC. Residues: CSVPAGGGFPYYGYTF.

The sample holds one count of this clone. This sequence joins TRBV21-1 and TRBJ1-5; TRBD1, as called in the table, went unchecked against the DNA. TRBV21-1 is designated a pseudogene. This CDR3 comprises 16 residues. The CDR3, as DNA: TGTGCCAGCAGCAAAGAACAGGGGAAGGCCGGGCAGCCCCAGCATTTT. Amino acids: CASSKEQGKAGQPQHF.

This chain links TRBV28 with TRBJ2-1, with D hard to call. Germline V gives CDR1 MDHEN, CDR2 SYDVKM. The CDR3 is 11 amino acids. With 1 base removed from V and 15 bases from J, the gap between germline ends came to 10 bases. DNA of the CDR3: TGTGCCAGCAGTTTATATACAAATCTGTTCTTC. It codes for CASSLYTNLFF.

The chain is built from TRBV7-9 and TRBJ2-1; 9 nucleotides line up with TRBD1. The V and J ends lost 5 bases and 5 bases, in that order; junction bases with no gene match: 7. Germline V gene sequence: CDR1 SEHNR, CDR2 FQNEAQ (reference sequence). The CDR3 consists of 15 residues. This CDR3 is CASSVPGQGNNEQFF. CDR3 sequence (DNA): TGTGCCAGCAGCGTCCCGGGACAGGGTAACAATGAGCAGTTCTTC.

The rearrangement links TRBV28 to TRBJ2-3, with 8 bases fitting TRBD1. This CDR3 comprises 15 residues. J lost 3 bases, V lost 3 bases, and 5 bases had no gene match. The germline V gene encodes CDR1 MDHEN and CDR2 SYDVKM. CDR3 nucleotide sequence: TGTGCCAGCAGTTTCAGGGGGCCGTCGACAGATACGCAGTATTTT. It encodes CASSFRGPSTDTQYF.

This clone was picked up a small number of times. The CDR3 bases are TGTGCCAGCAGTGGTCCCGGGGGGGCAAACACTGAAGCTTTCTTT. This translates into CASSGPGGANTEAFF. The J gene is TRBJ1-1, the V gene TRBV2; a possible D gene is TRBD1 (6 bases). The ends were cut back, 4 bases at V and 2 bases at J, with 14 bases in the middle. Germline CDR1 and CDR2: SNHLY and FYNNEI. The CDR3 length is 15 residues.

This clone appeared once. This rearrangement joins TRBV28 to TRBJ2-5, with TRBD2 matching over 11 bases. CDR1 and CDR2 from the germline V gene are MDHEN and SYDVKM. The J segment lost 5 bases and the V segment lost 3 bases, leaving 11 bases of the junction unmatched. There are 17 residues in the CDR3. Here the CDR3 reads CASSLGVTSGGGETQYF. The CDR3 DNA follows: TGTGCCAGCAGTTTGGGGGTAACTAGCGGGGGCGGGGAGACCCAGTACTTC. The full variable domain, in which reference TRBV28 and TRBJ2-5 provide the parts outside the CDR3, is DVKVTQSSRYLVKRTGEKVFLECVQDMDHENMFWYRQDPGLGLRLIYFSYDVKMKEKGDIPEGYSVSREKKERFSLILESASTNQTSMYLCASSLGVTSGGGETQYFGPGTRLLVL.

A few counts support this clone. V gene TRBV7-3 combines with J gene TRBJ2-1, with D possibly TRBD2 on 6 matching bases. V shed 5 bases and J shed 7 bases, with 12 bases lying between them. The CDR3 length is 13 residues. Germline lookup yields CDR1 SGHTA and CDR2 FQGTGA. The CDR3 DNA reads TGTGCCAGCAGCGCAGGGACTGAAAATGAGCAGTTCTTC. It specifies CASSAGTENEQFF. Looking up the rest from reference TRBV7-3 and TRBJ2-1 gives the full variable domain: GAGVSQTPSNKVTEKGKYVELRCDPISGHTALYWYRQSLGQGPEFLIYFQGTGAADDSGLPNDRFFAVRPEGSVSTLKIQRTERGDSAVYLCASSAGTENEQFFGPGTRLTVL.

The chain is built from TRBV28 and TRBJ2-6; 7 bases fit TRBD1. Germline V gene data show CDR1 as MDHEN and CDR2 as SYDVKM. With V trimmed by 6 bases and J by 1 base, 3 bases remained unmatched. The CDR3 has 15 residues. CDR3 DNA sequence: TGTGCCAGCAGCCAGACAGGGTCTGGGGCCAACGTCCTGACTTTC. Its protein product is CASSQTGSGANVLTF.

The V call is TRBV28, the J call TRBJ2-2; TRBD1 matches at 7 bases. The V segment lost 4 bases and the J segment 7 bases; nucleotides outside the gene matches: 6. The CDR3 is 14 amino acids. Germline V lookup: CDR1 MDHEN, CDR2 SYDVKM. Here the CDR3 reads CASSSDRADGELFF. CDR3 nucleotides: TGTGCCAGCAGTTCCGACAGGGCTGACGGGGAGCTGTTTTTT.

V and J are TRBV4-1 and TRBJ2-1; D unresolved. This CDR3 has 16 amino acids. Per germline, CDR1 MGHRA and CDR2 YSYEKL. V was trimmed by 0 bases and J by 0 bases, leaving 9 bases between them. The CDR3 is CASSQDDTNSYNEQFF. The CDR3 nucleotides read TGCGCCAGCAGCCAAGACGACACAAACTCCTACAATGAGCAGTTCTTC.

The J gene is TRBJ2-7, the V gene TRBV4-3; D might be TRBD1 (5 bases). Per germline, CDR1 LGHNA and CDR2 YSLEER. The CDR3 is 14 amino acids. The V end was cut by 3 bases, the J end by 0 bases, with 9 bases between. The CDR3 protein is CASSHGHRSYEQYF. The CDR3 nucleotides are TGCGCCAGCAGCCACGGACACCGCTCCTACGAGCAGTACTTC.

The genes are TRBV5-4 and TRBJ1-2; D gene unclear. Trimming shortened V by 3 bases and J by 4 bases, and 13 bases separated the two germline ends. Germline V gene data show CDR1 as SGHNT and CDR2 as YYREEE (reference sequence). The CDR3 totals 14 residues. The DNA of the CDR3 is TGTGCCAGCAGCTCCCCGGCCGACATCTATGGCTACACCTTC. This codes for CASSSPADIYGYTF.